Following are 12 T cell receptor beta chains from one sample sequenced in a study of T cells after yellow fever vaccination. TCRdb passed the 5' RACE reads through MiXCR, listing each CDR3 protein once. Of about 240,000 distinct CDR3 sequences listed, more than 3.5% are singletons. The specimen was PBMCs, collected 15 days after the yellow fever booster vaccination. Receptors originate from a man younger than 35 who received the YFV17D yellow fever vaccine.

This clonotype was recorded at least ten times. The rearrangement joins TRBV23-1 to TRBJ2-4; either TRBD1 or TRBD2 may supply D (6 bases each). TRBV23-1 is recorded as an ORF, its role being uncertain. Trimming took 0 bases from V and 7 from J, leaving 13 bases between them. The CDR3 consists of 15 residues. The CDR3, as DNA: TGCGCCAGCAGTCAATCGAGGGGGGCCGTGAACATTCAGTACTTC. Encoded protein: CASSQSRGAVNIQYF.

This clonotype was seen repeatedly, ten times or more. V usage is TRBV11-2 and J usage is TRBJ1-1, with D unresolved. V dropped 2 bases and J dropped 5 bases, with 9 bases sitting between them. Germline values: CDR1 SGHAT, CDR2 FQNNGV. The CDR3 consists of 13 residues. The CDR3 coding sequence is TGTGCCAGCAGCTTACGCACTAAAACTGAAGCTTTCTTT. Translated, it gives CASSLRTKTEAFF.

This clonotype was recorded at least ten times. The chain carries TRBV20-1 and TRBJ2-1, with 13 nucleotides matching TRBD2. V dropped 3 bases and J dropped 9; count of bases not matched to a gene: 2. Germline V gene sequence: CDR1 DFQATT, CDR2 SNEGSKA (reference sequence). The CDR3 spans 13 residues. CDR3 residues: CSARTSGGFEQFF. Here the CDR3 DNA reads TGCAGTGCTAGGACTAGCGGGGGGTTTGAGCAGTTCTTC.

This clonotype has at least ten counts. V gene TRBV10-3 combines with J gene TRBJ2-3, with 13 bases lining up with TRBD2. There are 19 residues in the CDR3. CDR1 and CDR2 from the germline V gene are ENHRY and SYGVKD. Losses at the gene ends were 5 bases for V and 2 bases for J; bases not matched to a gene: 13. The chain's CDR3 is CAISQLAGGQGTFTDTQYF. CDR3 bases: TGTGCCATCAGTCAACTAGCGGGGGGGCAGGGGACCTTCACAGATACGCAGTATTTT.

There are many counts of this clonotype. J is TRBJ2-7 and V is TRBV29-1, with 9 nucleotides matching TRBD1. CDR1 and CDR2 (germline): SQVTM, ANQGSEA. The trim removed 5 bases at V and 6 bases at J, leaving 2 bases unmatched. The CDR3 totals 11 residues. CDR3 region: CSVRTGAEQYV. The DNA for the CDR3 is TGCAGCGTTAGGACAGGGGCCGAGCAGTACGTC.

This clonotype has a count of ten or more. The V gene is TRBV6-2 or TRBV6-3, the J gene TRBJ1-4; weak D call: TRBD1 (5 bases). The CDR3 totals 14 residues. Germline CDR1 reads MNHEY; CDR2 reads SVGEGT. The V and J ends lost 6 bases and 7 bases respectively, with 15 bases between them. In nucleotides, the CDR3 is TGTGCCAGCAGCCGCGGGGGGAAGTCTGAAAAACTGTTTTTT. Protein sequence: CASSRGGKSEKLFF.

The table lists this clonotype with many counts. The chain uses TRBV18 and TRBJ2-2, with a tentative D call TRBD2 (5 bases). Trimming left V 3 bases short and J 2 bases short, with 16 bases between. Germline V gene sequence: CDR1 KGHSH, CDR2 LQKENI. CDR3 length equals 17 residues. CDR3 residues: CASSPLLSRVNTGELFF. The CDR3 nucleotides read TGTGCCAGCTCACCCCTTCTGTCGAGGGTAAACACCGGGGAGCTGTTTTTT.

In the case of this clonotype: With a much larger clone just one base away, this may be a read error. The rearrangement uses TRBV4-2 and TRBJ2-4, with D perhaps TRBD1 (5 bases). CDR3 length equals 17 residues. Germline V lookup: CDR1 LGHNA, CDR2 YNFKEQ. The CDR3 coding sequence is TGTGCCAGCACCCAAATCTCCACCAGGGTACCCAAAAACATTCAGTACTTC. As protein: CASTQISTRVPKNIQYF.

This clonotype was counted a few times. CDR3 residues: CASSLGQADTGELFF. Here the CDR3 DNA reads TGCGCCAGCAGCTTGGGACAGGCGGACACCGGGGAGCTGTTTTTT. This chain joins TRBV5-1 and TRBJ2-2; maybe TRBD1 (6 bases). V dropped 0 bases and J dropped 3 bases, with 9 bases sitting between them. Germline V CDR1 and CDR2: SGHRS, YFSETQ. This CDR3 comprises 15 residues.

This clonotype has ten or more counts. The chain is built from TRBV7-2 and TRBJ1-5, with D possibly being TRBD1 (6 bases). The CDR3 contains 15 residues. Germline V CDR1 and CDR2: SGHTA, FQGNSA. V shed 5 bases and J shed 5 bases, with 16 bases lying between them. The CDR3: CASSPGGGGDQPQHF. CDR3 sequence (DNA): TGTGCCAGCAGCCCGGGGGGGGGCGGAGATCAGCCCCAGCATTTT.

This clonotype was detected ten times or more. The chain has TRBV7-9 and TRBJ2-7; the D call may be TRBD1 or TRBD2 (5 bases each). The germline V gene encodes CDR1 SEHNR and CDR2 FQNEAQ (reference sequence). V lost 5 bases to trimming and J lost 7 bases, with 15 bases between them. The CDR3 runs to 13 residues. CDR3 region: CASSPGPTMEQYF. The CDR3, as DNA: TGTGCCAGCAGCCCGGGGCCTACAATGGAGCAGTACTTC. The full variable domain, rest sourced from reference TRBV7-9 and TRBJ2-7, is DTGVSQNPRHKITKRGQNVTFRCDPISEHNRLYWYRQTLGQGPEFLTYFQNEAQLEKSRLLSDRFSAERPKGSFSTLEIQRTEQGDSAMYLCASSPGPTMEQYFGPGTRLTVT.

This clonotype was seen many times. The rearrangement uses TRBV12-3 or TRBV12-4 and TRBJ1-2, with a possible D match to TRBD1 (5 bases). V lost 6 bases and J lost 3, with 11 bases in between. The CDR3 has 13 residues. CDR3 nucleotides: TGTGCCAGCAGCTACGGGACGGACTATGGCTACACCTTC. This translates into CASSYGTDYGYTF.